Presented here are 32 T cell receptor beta chains from one specimen sequenced in a study of early T cells in non-severe SARS-CoV-2 infection. From the 5' RACE reads, TCRdb called clonotypes with MiXCR, one entry per CDR3 protein. Of 35,000 to 40,000 distinct CDR3 sequences listed, 5.3% are singletons. The specimen sequenced was whole blood. The receptors shown here come from an adult who was a healthcare worker with PCR-confirmed SARS-CoV-2 infection or an uninfected control (not recorded which).

This clonotype was recorded at least ten times. The genes are TRBV20-1 and TRBJ2-7; 12 nucleotides match TRBD2. Germline V gives CDR1 DFQATT, CDR2 SNEGSKA (reference sequence). V shed 5 bases, J shed 1 base, and the junction held 0 bases outside the gene matches. The CDR3 extends over 13 amino acids. The CDR3 loop is CSAGLAGSYEQYF. The CDR3 nucleotides are TGCAGTGCTGGACTAGCGGGGTCCTACGAGCAGTACTTC.

At least ten counts were recorded for this clonotype. The genes are TRBV7-2 and TRBJ2-3, with TRBD1 identical over 7 bases. V lost 6 bases and J lost 9; bases outside the gene matches: 18. The germline gives CDR1 SGHTA, CDR2 FQGNSA. CDR3 size: 16 residues. CDR3 sequence reads: CASSSPGQPKGGTQYF. CDR3 DNA: TGTGCCAGCAGTTCACCGGGACAGCCAAAAGGTGGCACGCAGTATTTT.

This clonotype has ten or more counts. The chain has TRBV27 and TRBJ2-6, with a possible D match to TRBD1 (6 bases). The CDR3 sequence is 17 residues long. Germline loops: CDR1 MNHEY, CDR2 SMNVEV (reference sequence). The ends were cut back, 6 bases at V and 0 bases at J, with 15 bases in the middle. As DNA, the CDR3 is TGTGCCAGCAGCCTTCATGGACAGAGCTCTGGGGCCAACGTCCTGACTTTC. It yields the protein CASSLHGQSSGANVLTF. Full variable domain (remainder filled in from reference TRBV27 and TRBJ2-6): EAQVTQNPRYLITVTGKKLTVTCSQNMNHEYMSWYRQDPGLGLRQIYYSMNVEVTDKGDVPEGYKVSRKEKRNFPLILESPSPNQTSLYFCASSLHGQSSGANVLTFGAGSRLTVL.

The table lists this clonotype with many counts. This rearrangement joins TRBV18 to TRBJ1-1; D is undetermined. The CDR3 length is 11 residues. Trimming stripped 8 bases from V and 4 bases from J, with 8 bases between. Germline V gives CDR1 KGHSH, CDR2 LQKENI. CDR3 sequence reads: CASTASTEAFF. The CDR3 nucleotides read TGTGCCAGCACGGCTAGCACTGAAGCTTTCTTT.

There are many counts of this clonotype. This sequence joins TRBV4-1 and TRBJ2-6; 8 bases are a match to TRBD1. Germline CDR1 MGHRA, CDR2 YSYEKL. Trimming at V came to 0 bases and at J to 2 bases, leaving 3 bases not matched to a gene. CDR3 length: 17 residues. CDR3 nucleotides: TGCGCCAGCAGCCAAGACAGGGGGCAAACTGGGGCCAACGTCCTGACTTTC. Its protein is CASSQDRGQTGANVLTF.

The table lists this clonotype with many counts. This chain connects TRBV6-1 to TRBJ1-5; no clear D gene. The CDR3 contains 15 residues. Trimming took 2 bases from V and 3 from J, leaving 11 bases between them. Germline lookup yields CDR1 MNHNS and CDR2 SASEGT. The CDR3 region is CASSEPGIDNQPQHF. CDR3 DNA sequence: TGTGCCAGCAGTGAACCGGGAATAGACAATCAGCCCCAGCATTTT.

This clonotype was found a few times. V gene TRBV20-1 combines with J gene TRBJ2-2; weak D call: TRBD1 (6 bases). The CDR3 contains 13 residues. V lost 6 bases and J 3 bases, leaving 11 bases between the germline ends. Germline CDR1 reads DFQATT; CDR2 reads SNEGSKA (reference sequence). This CDR3 is CSAYHRDTGELFF. The DNA of the CDR3 is TGCAGTGCATACCACAGGGACACCGGGGAGCTGTTTTTT.

This clonotype occurred many times. The chain is built from TRBV6-6 and TRBJ2-7; tentatively, D is TRBD1 (5 bases). The CDR3 spans 12 residues. Per the germline V gene, CDR1 is MNHNY and CDR2 is SVGAGI (reference sequence). V lost 5 bases to trimming and J lost 7 bases, with 12 bases between them. Here the CDR3 reads CASSKGVGEQYF. CDR3 sequence (DNA): TGTGCCAGCAGTAAAGGGGTTGGTGAGCAGTACTTC.

V is TRBV4-2 and J is TRBJ2-3; 11 nucleotides align to TRBD2. Germline V gene sequence: CDR1 LGHNA, CDR2 YNFKEQ. This CDR3 is built from 15 residues. V was clipped by 6 bases and J by 2 bases; unmatched bases: 4. In DNA, the CDR3 is TGTGCCAGCAGAGGGACTAGCGGCGACACAGATACGCAGTATTTT. Translation: CASRGTSGDTDTQYF.

The J gene is TRBJ2-1, the V gene TRBV20-1; perhaps TRBD2 as D (5 bases). The germline V and J ends were trimmed by 4 bases and 7 bases, with 11 bases remaining between them. The CDR3 is 12 residues long. Germline CDR1 DFQATT, CDR2 SNEGSKA (reference sequence). The CDR3 region has the DNA TGCAGTGCTACTTCTCGGGGAAATGAGCAGTTCTTC. Its protein is CSATSRGNEQFF.

This clonotype has a count of ten or more. The V gene is TRBV12-3 or TRBV12-4, the J gene TRBJ1-3; D gene unclear. The CDR3 runs 19 residues. The V gene lost 6 bases and the J gene lost 0 bases, with 24 bases spanning the gap. CDR3 DNA sequence: TGTGCCAGCAGCCCCATTGCTGGGTTGGGCGGGAACTCTGGAAACACCATATATTTT. Translated, it gives CASSPIAGLGGNSGNTIYF.

This clonotype has at least ten counts. A junction boundary mismatches the germline segment, possibly from a read error. The chain links TRBV7-6 to TRBJ2-7; the D call may be TRBD1 or TRBD2 (6 bases each). The CDR3 has 16 residues. The germline V gene has CDR1 SGHVS and CDR2 FNYEAQ. As DNA, the CDR3 is TGTGCCAGCAGCCCATCGGTGGGGGGCATCTCCTCCGAGCAGTACTTC. Protein product: CASSPSVGGISSEQYF.

This clonotype is labeled as medium-sized. This sequence joins TRBV7-9 and TRBJ2-2; 7 nucleotides agree with TRBD1. The germline CDR1 and CDR2 sequences are SEHNR and FQNEAQ (reference sequence). The V segment lost 5 bases and the J segment 6 bases; nucleotides outside the gene matches: 12. The CDR3 is made up of 16 amino acids. CDR3 residues: CASSPTRQGLAGELFF. CDR3 DNA sequence: TGTGCCAGCAGCCCAACCCGACAGGGTCTGGCCGGGGAGCTGTTTTTT.

This clonotype appeared many times. The chain couples TRBV11-2 to TRBJ2-5; 10 bases agree with TRBD2. Germline CDR1 SGHAT, CDR2 FQNNGV. The CDR3 contains 14 residues. The junction had 5 bases not matched to a gene; V was cut back by 5 bases and J by 5 bases. The CDR3 region is CASSRGTSEETQYF. CDR3 DNA sequence: TGTGCCAGCAGCCGCGGGACTAGCGAGGAGACCCAGTACTTC. Complete variable domain (other parts from reference TRBV11-2 and TRBJ2-5): EAGVAQSPRYKIIEKRQSVAFWCNPISGHATLYWYQQILGQGPKLLIQFQNNGVVDDSQLPKDRFSAERLKGVDSTLKIQPAKLEDSAVYLCASSRGTSEETQYFGPGTRLLVL.

This clonotype was seen many times. The gene calls are TRBV6-5 and TRBJ2-7; D uncertain. The V end was cut by 6 bases, the J end by 0 bases, with 9 bases between. This CDR3 is built from 13 residues. CDR1 and CDR2 (germline): MNHEY, SVGAGI. The CDR3 sequence is CASRRPSSYEQYF. The DNA of the CDR3 is TGTGCCAGCAGACGACCGAGCTCCTACGAGCAGTACTTC.

This clonotype appeared many times. The chain employs TRBV29-1 and TRBJ2-2; a weak D match, TRBD1 (5 bases). CDR1 and CDR2 (germline): SQVTM, ANQGSEA. Trimming left V 7 bases short and J 2 bases short, with 11 bases between. This CDR3 spans 13 amino acids. DNA for the CDR3: TGCAGCGCACCAGACAGAAACACCGGGGAGCTGTTTTTT. The encoded protein is CSAPDRNTGELFF.

The chain is built from TRBV12-3 or TRBV12-4 and TRBJ1-6; D is perhaps TRBD1 (5 bases). V lost 6 bases and J 8 bases, leaving 14 bases between the germline ends. There are 14 residues in the CDR3. The CDR3 loop is CASSPKGRYSPLHF. The CDR3 nucleotides read TGTGCCAGCAGCCCTAAGGGACGTTATTCACCCCTCCACTTT.

This clonotype has a handful of counts. The genes are TRBV4-2 and TRBJ1-2; weak D call: TRBD1 (5 bases). The length of the CDR3 is 15 residues. V lost 4 bases, J lost 4 bases, and 16 bases lay in between. Per the germline V gene, CDR1 is LGHNA and CDR2 is YNFKEQ. CDR3 sequence: CASSPLWGEGYGYTF. The CDR3 DNA reads TGTGCCAGCAGCCCCCTTTGGGGCGAGGGCTATGGCTACACCTTC.

This clonotype was seen many times. The chain has TRBV18 and TRBJ1-4; the D gene is possibly TRBD1 (5 bases). V was pared by 3 bases and J by 8 bases, with 16 bases between. The CDR3 totals 15 residues. CDR1 is KGHSH and CDR2 is LQKENI in the germline V gene. CDR3 region: CASSPLAPGSEKLFF. The DNA for the CDR3 is TGTGCCAGCTCACCCCTCGCACCAGGGTCGGAAAAACTGTTTTTT.

The table lists this clonotype with a few counts. The rearrangement joins TRBV20-1 to TRBJ2-5, with D perhaps given as TRBD1 or TRBD2 (5 bases each). Germline CDR1 is DFQATT and CDR2 is SNEGSKA (reference sequence). The CDR3 runs to 13 residues. The ends were cut back, 5 bases at V and 2 bases at J, with 12 bases in the middle. CDR3 sequence reads: CSASRDPQETQYF. The CDR3 DNA follows: TGCAGTGCTTCCCGGGACCCGCAAGAGACCCAGTACTTC.

The table lists this clonotype with a few counts. The chain uses TRBV19 and TRBJ2-3; 8 nucleotides agree with TRBD2. V gave up 3 bases and J gave up 6 bases; unmatched junction bases: 8. Germline V lookup: CDR1 LNHDA, CDR2 SQIVND (reference sequence). The CDR3 covers 15 residues. The DNA of the CDR3 is TGTGCCAGTAGTATTGTCGGGGGGGTAGGTGATACGCAGTATTTT. Its protein product is CASSIVGGVGDTQYF.

Only a few counts were recorded for this clonotype. The CDR3 reads CASSLVTGGSTDTQYF. In DNA, the CDR3 is TGTGCCAGCAGCTTAGTGACGGGAGGGAGCACAGATACGCAGTATTTT. V is TRBV7-9 and J is TRBJ2-3; TRBD2 matches 8 bases. This CDR3 has 16 residues. The V segment lost 1 base and the J segment 0 bases; nucleotides outside the gene matches: 3. Germline CDR1 and CDR2: SEHNR and FQNEAQ (reference sequence).

This sequence joins TRBV3-1 and TRBJ2-7; D might be TRBD2 (6 bases). This CDR3 has 16 residues. The germline V and J ends were trimmed by 1 base and 5 bases, with 18 bases remaining between them. The germline gives CDR1 LGHDT, CDR2 YNNKEL (reference sequence). The CDR3 loop is CASSQGTGTHGHEQYF. CDR3 DNA sequence: TGTGCCAGCAGCCAAGGCACCGGGACTCATGGGCACGAGCAGTACTTC.

This clonotype has ten or more counts. The V and J genes are TRBV18 and TRBJ2-3; 13 nucleotides align to TRBD2. Germline lookup yields CDR1 KGHSH and CDR2 LQKENI. This CDR3 has 16 amino acids. The ends lost 1 base at V and 4 bases at J; junction bases unmatched: 2. The CDR3 spells CASSPRGTSGADTQYF. The CDR3 DNA reads as TGTGCCAGCTCACCACGGGGGACTAGCGGGGCAGATACGCAGTATTTT.

This clonotype was seen ten or more times. The CDR3 coding sequence is TGTGCCAGCAGGATCGGATCGAACACTGAAGCTTTCTTT. It yields the protein CASRIGSNTEAFF. This chain uses TRBV6-2 or TRBV6-3 with TRBJ1-1; D remains unclear. V was pared by 6 bases and J by 1 base, with 9 bases between. The CDR3 totals 13 residues. CDR1 and CDR2 (germline): MNHEY, SVGEGT.

This clonotype has a count of ten or more. This chain connects TRBV19 to TRBJ2-7; TRBD1 might be the D (5 bases). V gave up 5 bases and J gave up 2 bases, with 19 bases separating them. The CDR3 contains 16 residues. Germline loops: CDR1 LNHDA, CDR2 SQIVND (reference sequence). DNA of the CDR3: TGTGCCAGTAGTGACAGCCGTAAACCATGGGCCTACGAGCAGTACTTC. Amino acid sequence: CASSDSRKPWAYEQYF.

In this sample, this clonotype turned up many times. The chain combines TRBV12-3 or TRBV12-4 with TRBJ2-7; 7 bases are a match to TRBD2. This CDR3 spans 14 amino acids. The junction had 8 bases not matched to a gene; V was cut back by 5 bases and J by 4 bases. CDR3 DNA sequence: TGTGCCAGCAGTCCAGGGACTACGACGTACGAGCAGTACTTC. Translating it yields CASSPGTTTYEQYF.

This clonotype was found many times. The rearrangement links TRBV20-1 to TRBJ2-1, with 12 nucleotides matching TRBD2. Germline trimming cut 0 bases from V and 3 bases from J; bases unmatched to any gene: 6. The CDR3 is 17 residues long. Germline V gene sequence: CDR1 DFQATT, CDR2 SNEGSKA (reference sequence). CDR3 protein: CSARDRASGRGYNEQFF. CDR3 sequence (DNA): TGCAGTGCTAGAGATCGAGCTAGCGGGAGGGGCTACAATGAGCAGTTCTTC.

This clonotype was counted only a few times. The chain joins TRBV12-3 or TRBV12-4 to TRBJ2-5; D remains ambiguous. V lost 5 bases and J lost 1, with 11 bases in between. The length of the CDR3 is 14 residues. The CDR3 is CASSPTLSQETQYF. Written as DNA, the CDR3 is TGTGCCAGCAGTCCCACACTCAGCCAAGAGACCCAGTACTTC.

Many counts were recorded for this clonotype. CDR3 sequence reads: CASGHLTEGDTQYF. The CDR3 DNA follows: TGTGCCAGCGGGCACCTTACGGAGGGGGATACGCAGTATTTT. The genes are TRBV6-2 or TRBV6-3 and TRBJ2-3, with a weak D call TRBD2 (6 bases). The CDR3 extends over 14 amino acids. V lost 8 bases and J lost 6, with 18 bases in between. The germline CDR1 and CDR2 sequences are MNHEY and SVGEGT.

The sample holds many counts of this clonotype. This chain connects TRBV11-1 to TRBJ2-1, with 8 bases identical to TRBD2. The CDR3 is 14 residues long. Unmatched junction bases numbered 4, after V lost 5 bases and J lost 4 bases. The germline CDR1 and CDR2 sequences are SGHAT and FQDESV (reference sequence). CDR3 bases: TGTGCCAGCAGCCGCGGGGGGATATACAATGAGCAGTTCTTC. Its protein is CASSRGGIYNEQFF. The entire variable domain, with the rest obtained from reference TRBV11-1 and TRBJ2-1, is as follows: EAEVAQSPRYKITEKSQAVAFWCDPISGHATLYWYRQILGQGPELLVQFQDESVVDDSQLPKDRFSAERLKGVDSTLKIQPAELGDSAMYLCASSRGGIYNEQFFGPGTRLTVL.

This clonotype was counted at least ten times. This chain connects TRBV4-3 to TRBJ2-7; unclear D gene. The CDR3 totals 14 residues. The germline gives CDR1 LGHNA, CDR2 YSLEER. The V gene lost 3 bases and the J gene lost 2 bases, with 11 bases spanning the gap. CDR3 in amino acids: CASSHWIGPYEQYF. The CDR3, as DNA: TGCGCCAGCAGCCACTGGATCGGTCCCTACGAGCAGTACTTC.